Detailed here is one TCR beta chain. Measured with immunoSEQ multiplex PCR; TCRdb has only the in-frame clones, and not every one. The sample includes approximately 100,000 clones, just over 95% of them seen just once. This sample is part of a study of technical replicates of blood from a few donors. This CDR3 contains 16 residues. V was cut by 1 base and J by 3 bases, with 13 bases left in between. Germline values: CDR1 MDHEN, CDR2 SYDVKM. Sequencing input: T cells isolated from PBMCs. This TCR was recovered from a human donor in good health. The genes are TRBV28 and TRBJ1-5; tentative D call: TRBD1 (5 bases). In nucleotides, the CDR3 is TGTGCCAGCAGTTTATATGGGGCTGGTCCCAATCAGCCCCAGCATTTT. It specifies CASSLYGAGPNQPQHF.